This T cell receptor (beta chain) was obtained from a study of post-analysis software for immune sequencing data (dated by TCRdb to about 2015). Background for the entire study: Disease courses on record covered relapsing-remitting, secondary progressive and progressive-relapsing multiple sclerosis, though some patients had no subtype annotation. Patient repertoires were compared against some twelve previously published healthy control repertoires from donors aged 6 to 25 years. A subset of samples was prepared in parallel using single-end sample barcoding, then pooled and co-amplified after Illumina adapter ligation. Broader findings and caveats from the paper: Significantly higher frequencies in patients than in controls were found for several TRBV segments, including TRBV5-6, TRBV5-1 and TRBV20-1. The multiple sclerosis patient group was slightly younger than the control group. Normalized Chao1 diversity was significantly lower in multiple sclerosis patients than controls, suggesting substantial peripheral T-cell clonal expansion. Direct clustering with F measure revealed strong co-clustering of samples prepared in the same batch, which led to a batch-effect correction.

The germline V gene (reference sequence) provides CDR1 SEHNR and CDR2 FQNEAQ. The CDR3 holds 15 amino acids from the cysteine to the phenylalanine. Left in the record is the CDR3 DNA by itself, 45 bases read in frame from the first base. V is clipped by 1 base and J by 2 bases, and the sequence between their germline boundaries is 8 bases long. To demonstrate the VDJtools post-analysis software, the study profiled TCR beta repertoires from the peripheral blood of about a dozen young patients with multiple sclerosis. The multiple sclerosis patients were children and adolescents ranging in age from roughly 6 to 15 years. Remarks on this clonotype: Its specific antigen is unknown. No quality values exist for individual bases; no much larger clone is one base distant.

The receptor library was made with PCR. Instrument used: Illumina HiSeq 2500. To reduce PCR and sequencing biases, unique molecular identifiers were built into the TCR beta cDNA libraries. Per 1 to 10 million input T cells, roughly 500,000 cDNA molecules were obtained, such that each molecule approximated one T cell. The patient libraries were prepared and sequenced with the same protocol used for the earlier healthy control dataset. Samples belonging to the same batch were prepared together, multiplexed and sequenced on a shared HiSeq lane. As for how the authors treated the data: Raw barcoded reads were processed with MIGEC, discarding single-read molecular identifier groups before consensus assembly and CDR3 extraction. Clonotype tables were post-analysed with VDJtools, normalizing diversity by down-sampling all datasets to the smallest sample size. In repertoire overlap clustering, CDR3 amino acid sequences, but not nucleotide sequences, were matched to correct batch-related cross-sample contamination. The public sequencing data were trimmed at Q25 with fastp and processed into clonotypes with MiXCR by TCRdb, which kept only in-frame beta chains. Here each entry gathers all rows of one CDR3 protein and keeps the most common genes and DNA. TCRdb's processing, not the authors' own work, is the source of the V and J calls. Across this sample there are around 770,000 distinct CDR3 sequences, with about 43% seen only once. The ten biggest clones cover 4.9% of the sample.

Sequencing was performed on blood. The clonotype originates from a girl aged 10-17 years with multiple sclerosis. The receptor chain draws on TRBV7-9 and TRBJ1-4, with the D gene uncertain. The nucleotides read TGTGCCAGCAGCTTAGTCGGGGTGACTAATGAAAAACTGTTTTTT. The translation is CASSLVGVTNEKLFF.